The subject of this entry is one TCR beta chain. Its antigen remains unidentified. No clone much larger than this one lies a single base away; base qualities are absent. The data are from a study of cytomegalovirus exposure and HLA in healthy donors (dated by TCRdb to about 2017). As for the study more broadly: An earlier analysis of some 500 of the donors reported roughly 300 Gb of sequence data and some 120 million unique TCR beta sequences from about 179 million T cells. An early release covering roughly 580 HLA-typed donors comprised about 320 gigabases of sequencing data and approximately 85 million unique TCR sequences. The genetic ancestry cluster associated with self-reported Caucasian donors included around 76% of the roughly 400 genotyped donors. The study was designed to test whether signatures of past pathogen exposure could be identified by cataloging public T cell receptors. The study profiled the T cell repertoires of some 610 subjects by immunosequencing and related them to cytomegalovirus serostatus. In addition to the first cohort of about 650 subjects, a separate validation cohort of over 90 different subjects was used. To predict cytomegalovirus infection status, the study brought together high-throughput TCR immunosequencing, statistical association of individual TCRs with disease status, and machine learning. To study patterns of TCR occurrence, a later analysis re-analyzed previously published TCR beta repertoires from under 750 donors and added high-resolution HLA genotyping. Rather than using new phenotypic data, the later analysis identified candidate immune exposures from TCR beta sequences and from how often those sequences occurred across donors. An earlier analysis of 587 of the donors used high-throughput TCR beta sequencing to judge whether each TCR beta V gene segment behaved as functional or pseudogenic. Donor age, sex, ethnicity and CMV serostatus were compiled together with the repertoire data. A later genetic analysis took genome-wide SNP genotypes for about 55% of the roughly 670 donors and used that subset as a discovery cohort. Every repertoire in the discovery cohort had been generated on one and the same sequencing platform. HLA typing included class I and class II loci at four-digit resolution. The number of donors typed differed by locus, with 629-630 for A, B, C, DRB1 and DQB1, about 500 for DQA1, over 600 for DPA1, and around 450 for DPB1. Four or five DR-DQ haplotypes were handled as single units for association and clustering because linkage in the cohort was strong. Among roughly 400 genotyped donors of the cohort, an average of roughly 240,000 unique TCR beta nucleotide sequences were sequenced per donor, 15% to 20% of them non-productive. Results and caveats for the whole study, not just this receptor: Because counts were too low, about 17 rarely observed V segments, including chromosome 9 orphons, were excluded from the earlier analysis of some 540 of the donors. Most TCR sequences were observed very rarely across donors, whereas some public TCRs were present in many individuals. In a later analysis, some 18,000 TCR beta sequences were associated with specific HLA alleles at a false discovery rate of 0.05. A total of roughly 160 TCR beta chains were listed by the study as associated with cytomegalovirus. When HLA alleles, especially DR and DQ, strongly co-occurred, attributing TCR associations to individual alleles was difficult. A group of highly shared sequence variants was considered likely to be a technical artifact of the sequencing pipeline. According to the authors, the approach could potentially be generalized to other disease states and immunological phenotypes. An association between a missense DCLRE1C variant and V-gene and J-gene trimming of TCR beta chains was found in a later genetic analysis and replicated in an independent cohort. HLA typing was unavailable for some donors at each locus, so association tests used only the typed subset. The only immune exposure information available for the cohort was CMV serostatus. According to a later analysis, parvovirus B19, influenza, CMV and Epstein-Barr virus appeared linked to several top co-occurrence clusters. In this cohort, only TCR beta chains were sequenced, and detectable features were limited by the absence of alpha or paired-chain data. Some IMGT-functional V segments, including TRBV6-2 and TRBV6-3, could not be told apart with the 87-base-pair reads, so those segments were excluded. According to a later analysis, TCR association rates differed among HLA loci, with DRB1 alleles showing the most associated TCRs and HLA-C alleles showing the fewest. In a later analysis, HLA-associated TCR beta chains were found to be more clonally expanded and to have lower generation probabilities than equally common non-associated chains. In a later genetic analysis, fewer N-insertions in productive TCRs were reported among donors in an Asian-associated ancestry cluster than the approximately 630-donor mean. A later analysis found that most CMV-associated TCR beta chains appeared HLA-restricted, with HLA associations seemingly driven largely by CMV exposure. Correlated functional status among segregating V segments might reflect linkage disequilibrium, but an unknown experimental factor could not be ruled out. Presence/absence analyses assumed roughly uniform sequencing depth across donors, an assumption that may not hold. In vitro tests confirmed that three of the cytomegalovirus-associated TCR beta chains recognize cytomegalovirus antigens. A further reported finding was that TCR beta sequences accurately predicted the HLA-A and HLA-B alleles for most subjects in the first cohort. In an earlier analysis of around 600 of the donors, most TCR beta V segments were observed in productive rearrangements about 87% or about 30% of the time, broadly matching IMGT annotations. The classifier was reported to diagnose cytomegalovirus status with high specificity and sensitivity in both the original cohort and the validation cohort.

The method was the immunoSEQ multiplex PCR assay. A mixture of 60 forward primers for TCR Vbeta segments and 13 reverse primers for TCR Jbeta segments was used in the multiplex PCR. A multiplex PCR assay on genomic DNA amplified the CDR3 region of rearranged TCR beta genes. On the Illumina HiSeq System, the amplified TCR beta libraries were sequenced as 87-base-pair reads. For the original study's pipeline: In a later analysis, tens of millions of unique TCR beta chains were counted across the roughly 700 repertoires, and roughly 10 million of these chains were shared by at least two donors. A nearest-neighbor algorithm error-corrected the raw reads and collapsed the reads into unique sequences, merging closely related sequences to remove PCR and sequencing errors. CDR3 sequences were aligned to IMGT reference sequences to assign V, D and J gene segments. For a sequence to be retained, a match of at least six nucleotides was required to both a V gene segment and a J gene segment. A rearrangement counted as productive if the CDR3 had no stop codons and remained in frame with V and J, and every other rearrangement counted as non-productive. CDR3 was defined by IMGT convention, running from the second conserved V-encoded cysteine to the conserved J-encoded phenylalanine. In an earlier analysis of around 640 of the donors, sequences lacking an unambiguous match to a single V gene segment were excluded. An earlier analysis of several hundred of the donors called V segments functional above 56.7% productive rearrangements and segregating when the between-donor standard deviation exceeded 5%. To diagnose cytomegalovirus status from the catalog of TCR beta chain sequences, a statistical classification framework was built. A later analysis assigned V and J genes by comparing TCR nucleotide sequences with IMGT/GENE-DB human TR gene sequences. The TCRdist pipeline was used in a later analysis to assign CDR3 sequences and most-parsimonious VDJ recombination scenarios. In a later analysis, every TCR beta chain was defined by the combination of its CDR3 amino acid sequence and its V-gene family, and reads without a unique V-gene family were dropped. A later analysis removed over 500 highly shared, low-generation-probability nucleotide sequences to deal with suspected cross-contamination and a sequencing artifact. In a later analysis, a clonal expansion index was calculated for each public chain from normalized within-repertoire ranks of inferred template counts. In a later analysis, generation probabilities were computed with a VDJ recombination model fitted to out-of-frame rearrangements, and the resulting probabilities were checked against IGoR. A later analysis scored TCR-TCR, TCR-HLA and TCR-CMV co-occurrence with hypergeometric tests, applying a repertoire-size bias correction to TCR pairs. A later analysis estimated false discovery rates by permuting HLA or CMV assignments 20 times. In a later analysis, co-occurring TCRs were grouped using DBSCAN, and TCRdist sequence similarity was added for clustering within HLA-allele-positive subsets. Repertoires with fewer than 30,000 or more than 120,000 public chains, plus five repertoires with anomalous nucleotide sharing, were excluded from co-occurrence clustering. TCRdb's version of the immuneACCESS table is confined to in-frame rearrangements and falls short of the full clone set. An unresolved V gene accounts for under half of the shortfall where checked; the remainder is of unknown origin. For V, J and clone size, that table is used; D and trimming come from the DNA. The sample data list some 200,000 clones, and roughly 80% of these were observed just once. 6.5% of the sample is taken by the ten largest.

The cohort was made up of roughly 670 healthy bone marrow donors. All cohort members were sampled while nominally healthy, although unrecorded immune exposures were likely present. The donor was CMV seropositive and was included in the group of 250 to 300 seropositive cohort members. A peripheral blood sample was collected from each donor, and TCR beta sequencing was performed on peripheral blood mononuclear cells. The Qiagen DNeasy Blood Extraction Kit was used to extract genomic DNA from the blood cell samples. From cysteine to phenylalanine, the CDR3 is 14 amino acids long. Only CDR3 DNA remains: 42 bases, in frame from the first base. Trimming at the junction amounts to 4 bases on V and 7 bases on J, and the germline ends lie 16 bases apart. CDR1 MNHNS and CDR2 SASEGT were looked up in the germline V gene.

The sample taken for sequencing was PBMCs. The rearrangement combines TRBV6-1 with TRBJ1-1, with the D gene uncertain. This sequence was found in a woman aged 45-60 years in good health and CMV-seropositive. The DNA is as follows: TGTGCCAGCAGTGGTCCCCGGGGAGTCCTTGAAGCTTTCTTT. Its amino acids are CASSGPRGVLEAFF.